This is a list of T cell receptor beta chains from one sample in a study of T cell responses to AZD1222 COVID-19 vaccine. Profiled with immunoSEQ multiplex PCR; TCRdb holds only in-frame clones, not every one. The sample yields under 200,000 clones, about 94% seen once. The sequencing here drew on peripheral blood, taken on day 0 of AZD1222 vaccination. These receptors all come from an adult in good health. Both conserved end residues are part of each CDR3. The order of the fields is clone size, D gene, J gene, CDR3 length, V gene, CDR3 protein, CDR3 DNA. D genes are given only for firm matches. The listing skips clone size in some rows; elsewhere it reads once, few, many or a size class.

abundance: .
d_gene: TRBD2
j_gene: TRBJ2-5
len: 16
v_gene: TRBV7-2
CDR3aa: CASSFQTSGFQETQYF
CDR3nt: TGTGCCAGCAGCTTCCAGACTAGCGGGTTTCAAGAGACCCAGTACTTC

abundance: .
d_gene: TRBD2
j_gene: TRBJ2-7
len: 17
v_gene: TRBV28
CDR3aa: CASSEDGPSGITDEQYF
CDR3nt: TGTGCCAGCAGCGAGGACGGACCTAGCGGGATCACGGATGAGCAGTACTTC

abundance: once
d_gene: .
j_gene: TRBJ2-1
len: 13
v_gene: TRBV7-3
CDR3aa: CASSLFRSYEQFF
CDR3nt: TGTGCCAGCAGCTTATTTAGGAGCTATGAGCAGTTCTTC

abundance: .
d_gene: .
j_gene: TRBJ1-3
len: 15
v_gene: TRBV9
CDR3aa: CASSARPGSGNTIYF
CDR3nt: TGTGCCAGCAGCGCACGCCCAGGGTCGGGAAACACCATATATTTT

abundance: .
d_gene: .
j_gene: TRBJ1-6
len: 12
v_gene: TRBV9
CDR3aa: CASSVGDSPLHF
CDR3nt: TGTGCCAGCAGCGTAGGGGACTCACCCCTCCACTTT

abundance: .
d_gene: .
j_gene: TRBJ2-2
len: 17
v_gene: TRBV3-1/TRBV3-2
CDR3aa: CASSQERTGIDTGELFF
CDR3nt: TGTGCCAGCAGCCAGGAAAGAACAGGTATCGACACCGGGGAGCTGTTTTTT

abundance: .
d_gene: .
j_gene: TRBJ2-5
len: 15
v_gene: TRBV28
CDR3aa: CASSLVQGWQETQYF
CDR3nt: TGTGCCAGCAGTTTAGTGCAGGGCTGGCAAGAGACCCAGTACTTC

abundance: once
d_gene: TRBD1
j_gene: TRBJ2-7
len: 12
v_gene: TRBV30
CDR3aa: CAYSTGGDEQYF
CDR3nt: TGTGCTTATTCGACAGGGGGCGACGAGCAGTACTTC

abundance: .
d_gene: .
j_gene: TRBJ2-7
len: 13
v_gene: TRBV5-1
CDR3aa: CASRVLGFDEQYF
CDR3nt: TGCGCCAGCAGAGTGTTGGGATTCGACGAGCAGTACTTC

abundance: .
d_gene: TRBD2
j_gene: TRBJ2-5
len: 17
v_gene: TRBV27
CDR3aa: CASSLSPFTSGQETQYF
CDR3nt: TGTGCCAGCAGTTTATCGCCGTTTACTAGCGGACAAGAGACCCAGTACTTC

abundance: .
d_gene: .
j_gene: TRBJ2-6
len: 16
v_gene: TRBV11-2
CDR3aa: CASSPLVAAGANVLTF
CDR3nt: TGTGCCAGCAGCCCCCTGGTTGCGGCTGGGGCCAACGTCCTGACTTTC

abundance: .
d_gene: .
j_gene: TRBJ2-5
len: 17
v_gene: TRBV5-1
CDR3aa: CASSLEPPTGRQETQYF
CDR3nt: TGCGCCAGCAGCTTGGAGCCCCCCACAGGGCGCCAAGAGACCCAGTACTTC

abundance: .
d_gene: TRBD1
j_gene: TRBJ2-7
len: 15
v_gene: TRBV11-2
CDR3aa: CASSLVGTGSYEQYF
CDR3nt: TGTGCCAGCAGCTTAGTCGGGACAGGGTCCTACGAGCAGTACTTC

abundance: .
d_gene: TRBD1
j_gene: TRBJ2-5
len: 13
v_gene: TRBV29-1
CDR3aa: CSVEGTGTRAQYF
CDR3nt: TGCAGCGTTGAAGGGACAGGGACCAGGGCCCAGTACTTC

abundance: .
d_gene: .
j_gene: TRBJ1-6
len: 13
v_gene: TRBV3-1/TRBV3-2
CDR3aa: CASSPRHDSPLHF
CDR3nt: TGTGCCAGCAGCCCGCGACACGATTCACCCCTCCACTTT

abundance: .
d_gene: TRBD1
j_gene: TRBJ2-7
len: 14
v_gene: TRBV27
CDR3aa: CASSSRQGTYEQYF
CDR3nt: TGTGCCAGCAGTTCCCGACAGGGCACCTACGAGCAGTACTTC

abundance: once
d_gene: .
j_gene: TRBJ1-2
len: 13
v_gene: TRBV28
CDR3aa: CASSLPETYGYTF
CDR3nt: TGTGCCAGCAGCCTTCCGGAGACCTATGGCTACACCTTC

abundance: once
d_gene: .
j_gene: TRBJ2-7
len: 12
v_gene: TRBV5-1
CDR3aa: CASSWQGIEQYF
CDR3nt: TGCGCCAGCAGCTGGCAGGGTATCGAGCAGTACTTC

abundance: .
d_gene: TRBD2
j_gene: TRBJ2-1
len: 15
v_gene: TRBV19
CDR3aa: CASSIVSGSDNEQFF
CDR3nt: TGTGCCAGTAGTATAGTTAGCGGGAGTGACAATGAGCAGTTCTTC

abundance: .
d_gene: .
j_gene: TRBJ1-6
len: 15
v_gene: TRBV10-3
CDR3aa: CAISESDRAGEALHF
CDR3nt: TGTGCCATCAGTGAATCCGACAGAGCAGGAGAGGCCCTCCACTTT

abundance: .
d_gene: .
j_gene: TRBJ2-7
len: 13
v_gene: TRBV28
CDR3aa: CASLDGGRYEQYF
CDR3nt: TGTGCCAGCCTAGATGGGGGTCGTTACGAGCAGTACTTC

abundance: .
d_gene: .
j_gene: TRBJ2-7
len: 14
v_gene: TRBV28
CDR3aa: CASSLYRGGYEQYF
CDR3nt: TGTGCCAGCAGTTTATATAGGGGCGGTTACGAGCAGTACTTC

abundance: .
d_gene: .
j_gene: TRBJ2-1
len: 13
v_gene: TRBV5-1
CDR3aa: CASSLGGPKEQFF
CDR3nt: TGCGCCAGCAGCTTGGGCGGCCCAAAAGAGCAGTTCTTC

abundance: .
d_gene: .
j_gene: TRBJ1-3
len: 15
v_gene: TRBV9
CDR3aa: CASSPDGGVRNTIYF
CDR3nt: TGTGCCAGCAGCCCAGATGGAGGGGTCCGAAACACCATATATTTT

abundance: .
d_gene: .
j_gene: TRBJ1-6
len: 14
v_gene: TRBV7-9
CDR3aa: CASTHPSDNSPLHF
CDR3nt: TGTGCCAGCACCCATCCAAGTGATAATTCACCCCTCCACTTT

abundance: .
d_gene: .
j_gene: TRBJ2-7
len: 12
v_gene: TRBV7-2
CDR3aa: CASSLNMYEQYF
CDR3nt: TGTGCCAGCAGCTTGAACATGTACGAGCAGTACTTC

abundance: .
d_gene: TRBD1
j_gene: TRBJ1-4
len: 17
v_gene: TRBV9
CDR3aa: CASSPQLDRGKYEKLFF
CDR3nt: TGTGCCAGCAGCCCCCAACTCGACAGGGGGAAGTATGAAAAACTGTTTTTT

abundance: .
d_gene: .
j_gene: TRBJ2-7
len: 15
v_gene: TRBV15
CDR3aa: CATSNVRTVAYEQYF
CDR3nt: TGTGCCACCAGCAACGTTAGGACAGTAGCCTACGAGCAGTACTTC

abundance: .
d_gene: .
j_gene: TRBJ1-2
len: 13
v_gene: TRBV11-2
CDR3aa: CASSPGTGYGYTF
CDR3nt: TGTGCCAGCAGCCCCGGGACGGGCTATGGCTACACCTTC

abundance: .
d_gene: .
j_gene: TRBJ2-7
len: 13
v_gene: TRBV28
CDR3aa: CASNLAGSREQYF
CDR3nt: TGTGCCAGCAACCTCGCGGGGTCTCGCGAGCAGTACTTC

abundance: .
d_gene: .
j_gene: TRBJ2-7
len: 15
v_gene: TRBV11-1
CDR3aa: CASSLGIADSYEQYF
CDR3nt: TGTGCCAGCAGCTTAGGGATTGCAGACTCCTACGAGCAGTACTTC

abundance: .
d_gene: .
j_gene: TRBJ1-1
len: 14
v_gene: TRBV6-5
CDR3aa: CASSRRVVGTEAFF
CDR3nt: TGTGCCAGCAGTAGGAGGGTCGTAGGCACTGAAGCTTTCTTT

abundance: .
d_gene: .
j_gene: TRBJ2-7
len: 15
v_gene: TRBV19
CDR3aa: CASSGRDTGPYEQYF
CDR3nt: TGTGCCAGTAGTGGCCGGGACACCGGTCCCTACGAGCAGTACTTC